This record looks at one TCR beta chain sequence and its context. Antigen specificity is unknown. This sample was taken from a study of CD8 T cells in Susac syndrome. Sequencing targeted TCR beta in blood CD8+ and CD4+ T cells. Through negative isolation, CD4+ and CD8+ T cells were obtained, while TEMRA cells were enriched using FACS. Study findings and constraints: The study recognized that its TCR sequencing and HLA analysis covered a relatively small number of individuals. The CD4+ T cell repertoires from Susac syndrome exhibited no clonal expansion.

Reverse transcription of about 0.5 to 1 ug RNA was carried out with random hexamers. A single record per CDR3 protein comes from TCRdb applying MiXCR to the immunoSEQ multiplex PCR reads. The sample carries 210,000 or so distinct CDR3 sequences, over 90% recorded once. V lost 4 bases to trimming and J lost 4 bases, with 8 bases between them. The germline gives CDR1 SGHRS, CDR2 YFSETQ. This CDR3 has 12 amino acids. The chain recombines TRBV5-1 with TRBJ1-2; D call uncertain. This receptor was taken from a human donor with Susac syndrome. The specimen sequenced was CD4+ T cells from PBMCs. As DNA, the CDR3 is TGCGCCAGCAGCGTTGAAGGCTATGGCTACACCTTC. The encoded protein is CASSVEGYGYTF. Variable domain in full (rest from reference TRBV5-1 and TRBJ1-2): KAGVTQTPRYLIKTRGQQVTLSCSPISGHRSVSWYQQTPGQGLQFLFEYFSETQRNKGNFPGRFSGRQFSNSRSEMNVSTLELGDSALYLCASSVEGYGYTFGSGTRLTVV.